Included here is one TCR beta chain sequence, with context. Its antigen is not known. The protocol was immunoSEQ multiplex PCR, while the TCRdb copy is restricted to in-frame clones and leaves out a portion. The sample shows hundreds of thousands of clones, around 86% of them seen only once. In germline, CDR1 is MNHEY, CDR2 SVGAGI. This CDR3 region has 12 residues. Trimming removed 7 bases from V and 6 bases from J; junction bases left unmatched: 2. This sample is drawn from a study of cytomegalovirus exposure and HLA in healthy donors. Study-level points and caveats: First-cohort TCR clusters tended to co-occur in the approximately 110 validation repertoires, a later analysis found. Published work reported that the classifier diagnosed cytomegalovirus status with high specificity and sensitivity. The investigators catalogued 150 to 200 TCR beta chains as cytomegalovirus-associated.

Sample: PBMCs. This sequence joins TRBV6-5 and TRBJ1-4, with TRBD1 matching over 7 bases. This receptor was identified in a woman younger than 35 in good health and CMV-seronegative. In DNA form, the CDR3 reads TGTGCCAGCAAGGGGGCGCATGAAAAACTGTTTTTT. Translated: CASKGAHEKLFF.